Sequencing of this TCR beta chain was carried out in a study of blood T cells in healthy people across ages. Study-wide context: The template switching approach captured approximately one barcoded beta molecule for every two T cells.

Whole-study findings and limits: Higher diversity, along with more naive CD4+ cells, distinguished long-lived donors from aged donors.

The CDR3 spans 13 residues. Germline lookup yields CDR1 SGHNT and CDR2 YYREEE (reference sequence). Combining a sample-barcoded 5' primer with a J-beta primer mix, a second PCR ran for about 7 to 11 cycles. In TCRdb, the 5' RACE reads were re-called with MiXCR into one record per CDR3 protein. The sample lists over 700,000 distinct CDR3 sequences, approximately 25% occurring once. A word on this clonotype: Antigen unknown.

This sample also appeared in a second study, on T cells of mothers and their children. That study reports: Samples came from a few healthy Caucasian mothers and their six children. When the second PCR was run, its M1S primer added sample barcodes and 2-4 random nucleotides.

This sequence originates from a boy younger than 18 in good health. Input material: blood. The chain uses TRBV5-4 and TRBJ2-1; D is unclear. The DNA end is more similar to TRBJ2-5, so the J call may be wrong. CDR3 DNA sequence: TGTGCCAGCAGCCAACCGGACGGAGAGACCCAGTACTTC. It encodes CASSQPDGETQYF.